What follows describes a single T cell receptor beta chain. Antigen: not known. Healthy bone marrow donors made up the donors. PCR amplification relied on 60 Vbeta primers (plus 13 Jbeta primers). Libraries were prepared by immunoSEQ multiplex PCR; TCRdb keeps only in-frame clonotypes and omits some of them. The repertoire consists of 150,000 or so clones, with approximately 86% occurring once and the leading ten covering roughly 2%. The data were obtained in a study of cytomegalovirus exposure and HLA in healthy donors. General observations from the study: A prior analysis recorded that most TCR beta V segments were productive about 87% or about 30% of the time. The number of N-insertions in an Asian-associated ancestry cluster was reportedly below the 666-donor mean in a later analysis. Among TCR sequences, most were rare, though some public TCRs appeared in many donors.

Germline V gene sequence: CDR1 SGHRS, CDR2 YFSETQ. The CDR3 covers 20 residues. After removal of 4 bases from V and 7 bases from J, the junction contained 20 bases not matched to a gene. The V gene is TRBV5-1, the J gene TRBJ2-1, with TRBD2 identical over 13 bases. Source material: PBMCs. The TCR originated in a woman younger than 35 in good health and CMV-seronegative. CDR3 loop: CASSPQSVLRTSGSGNEQFF. CDR3 sequence (DNA): TGCGCCAGCAGCCCCCAAAGTGTTCTCCGGACTAGCGGGAGTGGAAATGAGCAGTTCTTC.